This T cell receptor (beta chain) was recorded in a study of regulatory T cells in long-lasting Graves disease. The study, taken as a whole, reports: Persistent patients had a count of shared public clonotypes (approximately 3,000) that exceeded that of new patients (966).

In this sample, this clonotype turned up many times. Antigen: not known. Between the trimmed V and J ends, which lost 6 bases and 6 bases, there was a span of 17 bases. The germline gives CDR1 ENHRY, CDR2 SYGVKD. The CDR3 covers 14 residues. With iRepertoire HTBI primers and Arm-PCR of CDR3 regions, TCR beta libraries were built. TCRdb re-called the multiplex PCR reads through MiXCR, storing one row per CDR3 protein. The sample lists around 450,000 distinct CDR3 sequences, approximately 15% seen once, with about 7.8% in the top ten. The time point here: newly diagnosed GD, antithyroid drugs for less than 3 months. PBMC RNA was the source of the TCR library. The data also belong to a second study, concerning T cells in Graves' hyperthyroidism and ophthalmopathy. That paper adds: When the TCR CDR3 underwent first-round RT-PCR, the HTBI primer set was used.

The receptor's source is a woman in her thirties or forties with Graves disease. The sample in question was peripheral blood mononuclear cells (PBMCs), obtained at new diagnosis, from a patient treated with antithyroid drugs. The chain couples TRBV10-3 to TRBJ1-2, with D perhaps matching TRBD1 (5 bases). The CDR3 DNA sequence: TGTGCCATCAGACCGGGACTCCGATCGGATGGCTACACCTTC. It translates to CAIRPGLRSDGYTF.